The 23 T cell receptor beta chains below come from one sample, sequenced in a study of early T cells in non-severe SARS-CoV-2 infection (TCRdb year 2021). The library was generated by 5' RACE. Sequenced using a NextSeq 500. The public reads were run again by TCRdb, first through fastp at Q25 and then through MiXCR, and only productive beta chains were kept. Entries are consolidated by CDR3 protein sequence, retaining the most common genes and DNA. Across this sample there are 75,000 or so distinct CDR3 sequences, with about an eighth seen only once. Together, the top ten hold about 5.8% of the sample. The sequencing here drew on whole blood, taken at baseline. Receptors were obtained from an adult who was a healthcare worker with PCR-confirmed SARS-CoV-2 infection or an uninfected control (not recorded which).

This clonotype was found many times. V usage is TRBV7-6 and J usage is TRBJ2-3; D is ambiguous. Germline V gene lookup returns CDR1 SGHVS and CDR2 FNYEAQ. CDR3 length equals 16 residues. Trimming left V 1 base short and J 2 bases short, with 13 bases between. CDR3 amino acids: CASSLDGQDLTDTQYF. CDR3 in DNA: TGTGCCAGCAGCTTAGACGGGCAGGATCTCACAGATACGCAGTATTTT.

This clonotype was recorded at least ten times. This chain uses TRBV9 with TRBJ2-7; D ambiguous. Trimming pared 0 bases from V and 0 bases from J, leaving 7 bases between. Germline V gene data show CDR1 as SGDLS and CDR2 as YYNGEE. The CDR3 is made up of 14 amino acids. This CDR3 reads CASSVVDDSYEQYF. DNA of the CDR3: TGTGCCAGCAGCGTAGTCGATGACTCCTACGAGCAGTACTTC.

In its sample, this clonotype was seen many times. The V and J genes are TRBV2 and TRBJ2-5; 7 bases map to TRBD1. V dropped 6 bases and J dropped 5; count of bases not matched to a gene: 6. The CDR3 consists of 13 residues. CDR1 and CDR2 (germline): SNHLY, FYNNEI. The CDR3 bases are TGTGCCAGCAGCTCGACAGGGCTCGAGACCCAGTACTTC. Translation gives CASSSTGLETQYF. Complete variable domain (other parts from reference TRBV2 and TRBJ2-5): EPEVTQTPSHQVTQMGQEVILRCVPISNHLYFYWYRQILGQKVEFLVSFYNNEISEKSEIFDDQFSVERPDGSNFTLKIRSTKLEDSAMYFCASSSTGLETQYFGPGTRLLVL.

About this clonotype itself: A read error may produce the germline difference seen at one junction end. The chain links TRBV7-8 to TRBJ2-7; tentatively, D is TRBD1 (5 bases). Germline CDR1 reads SGHVS; CDR2 reads FQNEAQ. This CDR3 contains 15 residues. CDR3 coding DNA: TGTACCAGCAGCTTCGGGTCGACAGAACGCTACGAGCAGTACTTC. Protein product: CTSSFGSTERYEQYF.

The table lists this clonotype with a few counts. V usage is TRBV6-1 and J usage is TRBJ2-7; D is unresolved. The length of the CDR3 is 15 residues. The V gene lost 2 bases and the J gene lost 2 bases, with 13 bases spanning the gap. Germline lookup yields CDR1 MNHNS and CDR2 SASEGT. CDR3 in DNA: TGTGCCAGCAGTGAAAACCGGGCAGGCCCCTACGAGCAGTACTTC. It is translated as CASSENRAGPYEQYF.

This clonotype came up a few times. This chain uses TRBV10-3 with TRBJ1-5; 10 bases map to TRBD1. J lost 4 bases, V lost 5 bases, and 2 bases had no gene match. The CDR3 is made up of 14 amino acids. Germline CDR1 is ENHRY and CDR2 is SYGVKD. The CDR3 sequence: CAISPGQGNQPQHF. CDR3 DNA: TGTGCCATCAGTCCGGGACAGGGGAATCAGCCCCAGCATTTT.

The chain combines TRBV20-1 with TRBJ2-3; a possible D gene is TRBD1 (6 bases). Germline assignment: CDR1 DFQATT and CDR2 SNEGSKA (reference sequence). V lost 4 bases, J lost 7 bases, and 9 bases lay in between. This CDR3 region has 11 residues. The CDR3 loop reads CSATQGNTQYF. The CDR3 DNA follows: TGCAGTGCTACGCAGGGGAATACGCAGTATTTT.

This clonotype was seen more than once but under ten times. The V call is TRBV6-1, the J call TRBJ1-3; no clear D gene. Trimming stripped 4 bases from V and 2 bases from J, with 15 bases between. The CDR3 length is 16 residues. CDR1 and CDR2 from the germline V gene are MNHNS and SASEGT. The CDR3 reads CASSALVSSAGNTIYF. The CDR3 DNA reads as TGTGCCAGCAGTGCCTTAGTAAGTTCGGCTGGAAACACCATATATTTT.

This chain connects TRBV7-9 to TRBJ1-1; no reliable D call. V was pared by 3 bases and J by 1 base, with 6 bases between. The CDR3 is made up of 13 amino acids. Germline CDR1 is SEHNR and CDR2 is FQNEAQ (reference sequence). The CDR3 region has the DNA TGTGCCAGCAGCTTTCTAAGGAACACTGAAGCTTTCTTT. This gives the protein CASSFLRNTEAFF.

The genes are TRBV4-3 and TRBJ2-5, with D perhaps TRBD1 (5 bases). Per germline, CDR1 LGHNA and CDR2 YSLEER. This CDR3 region has 16 residues. The ends were cut back, 2 bases at V and 1 base at J, with 14 bases in the middle. In DNA, the CDR3 is TGCGCCAGCAGCCAAAGGGGCAGGACCCTCCAAGAGACCCAGTACTTC. This sequence encodes CASSQRGRTLQETQYF.

The CDR3 reads CASSRDRVMAYEQYF. The CDR3 nucleotides read TGTGCCAGCAGCCGGGACAGGGTCATGGCCTACGAGCAGTACTTC. V gene TRBV11-2 combines with J gene TRBJ2-7; 9 bases agree with TRBD1. CDR1 SGHAT and CDR2 FQNNGV come from the germline V gene. CDR3 size: 15 residues. The J segment lost 2 bases and the V segment lost 5 bases, leaving 7 bases of the junction unmatched. Filled out from reference TRBV11-2 and TRBJ2-7, the complete variable domain reads EAGVAQSPRYKIIEKRQSVAFWCNPISGHATLYWYQQILGQGPKLLIQFQNNGVVDDSQLPKDRFSAERLKGVDSTLKIQPAKLEDSAVYLCASSRDRVMAYEQYFGPGTRLTVT.

This clonotype was detected many times. The V gene is TRBV6-6, the J gene TRBJ2-7, with a tentative D call TRBD1 (6 bases). Trimming removed 2 bases at V and 2 bases at J, with 22 bases between. Germline CDR1 MNHNY, CDR2 SVGAGI (reference sequence). The length of the CDR3 is 18 residues. The chain's CDR3 is CASSYPIGTGTTPYEQYF. For the CDR3, the DNA is TGTGCCAGCAGTTACCCGATAGGAACAGGGACGACCCCCTACGAGCAGTACTTC.

This clonotype was seen a handful of times. The chain combines TRBV7-9 with TRBJ1-1; no clear D gene. Germline assignment: CDR1 SEHNR and CDR2 FQNEAQ (reference sequence). This CDR3 region has 13 residues. V gave up 1 base and J gave up 7 bases, with 10 bases separating them. The CDR3 reads CASSLVLASEAFF. CDR3 bases: TGTGCCAGCAGCTTAGTGTTAGCCAGTGAAGCTTTCTTT. The full variable domain, in which reference TRBV7-9 and TRBJ1-1 provide the parts outside the CDR3, is DTGVSQNPRHKITKRGQNVTFRCDPISEHNRLYWYRQTLGQGPEFLTYFQNEAQLEKSRLLSDRFSAERPKGSFSTLEIQRTEQGDSAMYLCASSLVLASEAFFGQGTRLTVV.

J is TRBJ2-6 and V is TRBV6-2 or TRBV6-3; possible D gene TRBD1, 5 bases. The CDR3 loop spans 17 amino acids. Germline assignment: CDR1 MNHEY and CDR2 SVGEGT. The ends were cut back, 2 bases at V and 9 bases at J, with 20 bases in the middle. As DNA, the CDR3 is TGTGCCAGCAGTTACACCTCAGGGTTTGCGTGGGGCAACGTCCTGACTTTC. Its protein is CASSYTSGFAWGNVLTF.

This clonotype is medium-sized. The gene calls are TRBV15 and TRBJ1-1; D is possibly TRBD1 (5 bases). Germline CDR1 LNHNV, CDR2 YYDKDF (reference sequence). V lost 6 bases, J lost 13 bases, and 24 bases lay in between. The CDR3 runs to 14 residues. Here the CDR3 reads CATRMGGDPFGHFF. In nucleotides, the CDR3 is TGTGCCACCAGGATGGGCGGGGACCCCTTCGGTCATTTCTTT.

The CDR3 nucleotides are TGCGCCAGCAGCTTGACTAGCCCCGGGGACACAGATACGCAGTATTTT. Its translation is CASSLTSPGDTDTQYF. The rearrangement uses TRBV5-1 and TRBJ2-3; a weak D match, TRBD2 (6 bases). V was clipped by 1 base and J by 2 bases, with 14 bases between them. Germline assignment: CDR1 SGHRS and CDR2 YFSETQ. This CDR3 has 16 amino acids. The full variable domain, its missing parts supplied by reference TRBV5-1 and TRBJ2-3, is KAGVTQTPRYLIKTRGQQVTLSCSPISGHRSVSWYQQTPGQGLQFLFEYFSETQRNKGNFPGRFSGRQFSNSRSEMNVSTLELGDSALYLCASSLTSPGDTDTQYFGPGTRLTVL.

This clonotype came up a few times. The chain combines TRBV6-1 with TRBJ2-2, with D perhaps matching TRBD2 (7 bases). Germline CDR1 is MNHNS and CDR2 is SASEGT. The germline V and J ends were trimmed by 3 bases and 2 bases, with 10 bases remaining between them. The CDR3 consists of 15 residues. CDR3 sequence: CASSEGGPNTGELFF. CDR3 sequence (DNA): TGTGCCAGCAGTGAGGGGGGGCCCAACACCGGGGAGCTGTTTTTT.

The sample holds many counts of this clonotype. This chain joins TRBV20-1 and TRBJ1-1; D gene unclear. The V end lost 0 bases, the J end lost 1 base, and 21 bases lay between the germline ends. The CDR3 has 18 residues. Germline V gives CDR1 DFQATT, CDR2 SNEGSKA (reference sequence). CDR3 DNA sequence: TGCAGTGCTAGAGATATAATAGCGGCGGTCTTTAGGAACACTGAAGCTTTCTTT. It yields the protein CSARDIIAAVFRNTEAFF.

Only a few counts were recorded for this clonotype. This sequence joins TRBV9 and TRBJ2-4; a weak D match, TRBD2 (5 bases). This CDR3 contains 14 residues. Trimming left V 3 bases short and J 0 bases short, with 7 bases between. From germline, CDR1 is SGDLS and CDR2 YYNGEE. As DNA, the CDR3 is TGTGCCAGCAGCGAGGACTTAGCCAAAAACATTCAGTACTTC. This encodes CASSEDLAKNIQYF.

The V and J genes are TRBV6-1 and TRBJ2-3, with 15 bases aligning to TRBD2. The V and J ends lost 5 bases and 1 base, in that order; junction bases with no gene match: 10. This CDR3 spans 19 amino acids. CDR1 is MNHNS, CDR2 SASEGT, per germline. The CDR3 here is CASSSPGTSGGTRTDTQYF. CDR3 DNA sequence: TGTGCCAGCAGTTCACCCGGGACTAGCGGGGGGACCCGCACAGATACGCAGTATTTT.

This clonotype was observed many times. V and J are TRBV12-3 or TRBV12-4 and TRBJ2-2; D remains unclear. The CDR3 is 13 residues long. V lost 2 bases and J 8 bases, leaving 9 bases between the germline ends. The CDR3 reads CASSLNAGGELFF. The CDR3 DNA is TGTGCCAGCAGTTTAAATGCTGGTGGGGAGCTGTTTTTT.

There are a few counts of this clonotype. Its ends do not fully match the called genes, so a read error is possible. The rearrangement links TRBV6-5 to TRBJ1-5; D unresolved. CDR3 length equals 14 residues. CDR1 is MNHEY, CDR2 SVGAGI, per germline. CDR3 residues: CASSPDHSDQPQHF. CDR3 sequence (DNA): TGTGCCAGCAGCCCCGACCATAGCGATCAGCCCCAGCATTTT.

This clonotype was counted only a few times. V is TRBV20-1 and J is TRBJ2-7, with D perhaps matching TRBD2 (5 bases). CDR1 and CDR2 (germline): DFQATT, SNEGSKA (reference sequence). CDR3 length: 13 amino acids. Trimming stripped 6 bases from V and 7 bases from J, with 19 bases between. This CDR3 reads CSAGGPGLGEQYF. Written as DNA, the CDR3 is TGCAGTGCCGGCGGGCCGGGCCTCGGAGAGCAGTACTTC.